This is a list of T cell receptor beta chains from one sample in a study of memory CD4+ T cells and cytomegalovirus serostatus. This table comes from immunoSEQ multiplex PCR, and its TCRdb copy is limited to in-frame clones, with some not included. The table shows about 56,000 clones, with about three quarters occurring only once. The sequenced sample was memory CD4+ T cells from blood. All receptors derive from an adult in good health and CMV-seropositive. CDR3s include the opening cysteine and the closing phenylalanine or tryptophan. Fields, in order: V gene, D gene, J gene, CDR3 protein. The D gene is left open where the match is weak.

v_call: TRBV28; d_call: TRBD2; j_call: TRBJ2-1; cdr3_aa: CASRAGVPAGEQFF
v_call: TRBV29-1; d_call: .; j_call: TRBJ2-2; cdr3_aa: CSVEGGGELFF
v_call: TRBV11-3; d_call: .; j_call: TRBJ2-5; cdr3_aa: CASSSNEETQYF
v_call: TRBV28; d_call: TRBD2; j_call: TRBJ2-1; cdr3_aa: CASSSPLAGGRWGEQFF
v_call: TRBV7-3; d_call: .; j_call: TRBJ2-7; cdr3_aa: CASSRPLEGLPREQYF
v_call: TRBV18; d_call: .; j_call: TRBJ1-4; cdr3_aa: CASSPGEKLFF
v_call: TRBV5-8; d_call: .; j_call: TRBJ2-1; cdr3_aa: CASGVYSYNEQFF
v_call: TRBV29-1; d_call: TRBD1; j_call: TRBJ1-4; cdr3_aa: CSASQGRSNEKLFF
v_call: TRBV6-4; d_call: .; j_call: TRBJ2-3; cdr3_aa: CASSVTDSTDTQYF
v_call: TRBV7-2; d_call: .; j_call: TRBJ2-1; cdr3_aa: CASSLDSPNEQFF
v_call: TRBV28; d_call: .; j_call: TRBJ2-5; cdr3_aa: CASSFQGNGETQYF
v_call: TRBV5-6; d_call: .; j_call: TRBJ2-5; cdr3_aa: CASSLRTRETQYF
v_call: TRBV5-4; d_call: TRBD1; j_call: TRBJ1-2; cdr3_aa: CASSETGGNYGYTF
v_call: TRBV7-2; d_call: TRBD2; j_call: TRBJ2-7; cdr3_aa: CASSQSGTDSYEQYF
v_call: TRBV4-3; d_call: .; j_call: TRBJ2-5; cdr3_aa: CASSQDAQVLGTQYF
v_call: TRBV19; d_call: TRBD1; j_call: TRBJ2-5; cdr3_aa: CASSIERTGMETQYF
v_call: TRBV4-3; d_call: TRBD2; j_call: TRBJ2-5; cdr3_aa: CASSQDTSGGAKTQYF
v_call: TRBV28; d_call: .; j_call: TRBJ2-5; cdr3_aa: CASGEGRGRKETQYF
v_call: TRBV5-4; d_call: TRBD2; j_call: TRBJ2-1; cdr3_aa: CASSGRAASYNEQFF
v_call: TRBV5-6; d_call: .; j_call: TRBJ2-1; cdr3_aa: CASSSIRGRNEQFF
v_call: TRBV28; d_call: .; j_call: TRBJ2-1; cdr3_aa: CASSFNPNEQFF
v_call: TRBV2; d_call: .; j_call: TRBJ2-1; cdr3_aa: CASSQNSLNEQFF
v_call: TRBV2; d_call: .; j_call: TRBJ1-5; cdr3_aa: CASSAGRNQPQHF
v_call: TRBV5-1; d_call: TRBD1; j_call: TRBJ2-7; cdr3_aa: CASSLNTGTGGHEQYF
v_call: TRBV5-4; d_call: TRBD2; j_call: TRBJ2-2; cdr3_aa: CASSLKLAGTGELFF
v_call: TRBV29-1; d_call: .; j_call: TRBJ1-2; cdr3_aa: CSSSGGPNYGYTF
v_call: TRBV6-5; d_call: TRBD1; j_call: TRBJ1-1; cdr3_aa: CASRRTGLNTEAFF
v_call: TRBV15; d_call: .; j_call: TRBJ2-7; cdr3_aa: CATSNKGSSYEQYF
v_call: TRBV5-4; d_call: TRBD2; j_call: TRBJ2-1; cdr3_aa: CASRRFSGGWSSYNEQFF
v_call: TRBV9; d_call: TRBD1; j_call: TRBJ1-2; cdr3_aa: CASSAGGPGVYGYTF
v_call: TRBV4-3; d_call: TRBD2; j_call: TRBJ2-3; cdr3_aa: CASSLEAGWGTDTQYF
v_call: TRBV7-2; d_call: .; j_call: TRBJ1-5; cdr3_aa: CASSLVAGSNQPQHF
v_call: TRBV19; d_call: TRBD1; j_call: TRBJ1-1; cdr3_aa: CASTRDSQAFF
v_call: TRBV7-2; d_call: TRBD2; j_call: TRBJ2-5; cdr3_aa: CASSSLAGVTKTQYF
v_call: TRBV19; d_call: .; j_call: TRBJ1-2; cdr3_aa: CASRPSPGANYGYTF
v_call: TRBV19; d_call: TRBD1; j_call: TRBJ1-2; cdr3_aa: CASSRGQATGGYTF
v_call: TRBV5-4; d_call: .; j_call: TRBJ2-7; cdr3_aa: CASSSNSRAYEQYF
v_call: TRBV6-1; d_call: .; j_call: TRBJ1-1; cdr3_aa: CASRVGTEAFF
v_call: TRBV5-1; d_call: .; j_call: TRBJ2-5; cdr3_aa: CASSLATSETQYF
v_call: TRBV30; d_call: TRBD1; j_call: TRBJ2-5; cdr3_aa: CAWSGGQGMETQYF
v_call: TRBV2; d_call: .; j_call: TRBJ1-1; cdr3_aa: CASSAGSLRNTEAFF
v_call: TRBV21-1; d_call: .; j_call: TRBJ2-5; cdr3_aa: CASRSQNQETQYF
v_call: TRBV10-3; d_call: TRBD1; j_call: TRBJ1-5; cdr3_aa: CAISDSDRGYQPQHF
v_call: TRBV7-9; d_call: .; j_call: TRBJ2-7; cdr3_aa: CASSPDGDEQYF
v_call: TRBV7-2; d_call: TRBD1; j_call: TRBJ1-3; cdr3_aa: CASSLDRGVGNTIYF
v_call: TRBV6-5; d_call: .; j_call: TRBJ2-3; cdr3_aa: CASRRWAGSTDTQYF
v_call: TRBV6-1; d_call: TRBD2; j_call: TRBJ2-7; cdr3_aa: CASSALTSGPYEQYF
v_call: TRBV7-2; d_call: .; j_call: TRBJ1-2; cdr3_aa: CASSKSTGSRVGGSYTF